The rows below give T cell receptor beta chains drawn from one sample of a study of cytomegalovirus exposure and HLA in healthy donors. The assay was immunoSEQ multiplex PCR, and TCRdb's table has in-frame clones only and misses some. This table holds 150,000 to 200,000 clones, about 90% found once. Specimen: PBMCs. These receptors were taken from a girl less than two years old in good health and CMV-seronegative. The CDR3 runs from the conserved cysteine through the conserved F or W. A D gene is named only where the DNA matches it firmly. Not every row has a clone size; where given, it reads once, few, many or a size class.

TRBV9	TRBD1	.	TRBJ1-5	CASSLRQGSQPQHF	TGTGCCAGCAGCTTAAGACAGGGAAGTCAGCCCCAGCATTTT
TRBV28	.	.	TRBJ2-7	CASSSTLTGAYEQYF	TGTGCCAGCAGTTCGACCCTGACGGGAGCCTACGAGCAGTACTTC
TRBV30	TRBD1	.	TRBJ1-4	CAWGTGDEKLFF	TGTGCCTGGGGGACAGGGGACGAAAAACTGTTTTTT
TRBV7-2	TRBD2	.	TRBJ2-5	CASSPGLAGAETQYF	TGTGCCAGCAGCCCGGGACTAGCGGGAGCAGAGACCCAGTACTTC
TRBV15	.	.	TRBJ1-2	CATSRDTTRRGYTF	TGTGCCACCAGCAGAGATACTACCCGGCGGGGCTACACCTTC
TRBV7-2	TRBD1	.	TRBJ2-1	CASSSRDRGNEQFF	TGTGCCAGCAGCTCCCGTGACAGGGGCAATGAGCAGTTCTTC
TRBV2	.	.	TRBJ1-2	CASSETGRDYGYTF	TGTGCCAGCAGTGAAACAGGGCGAGACTATGGCTACACCTTC
TRBV19	.	once	TRBJ1-5	CASSTSGGWQPQHF	TGTGCCAGTAGTACCTCGGGAGGATGGCAGCCCCAGCATTTT
TRBV5-1	.	.	TRBJ2-2	CASSLQALTGELFF	TGCGCCAGCAGCCTGCAGGCATTGACCGGGGAGCTGTTTTTT
TRBV6-6	.	.	TRBJ2-1	CASSYNGNPRDEQFF	TGTGCCAGCAGTTACAACGGGAACCCTCGGGATGAGCAGTTCTTC
TRBV5-1	TRBD1	.	TRBJ1-5	CASSLGDSASYSNQPQHF	TGCGCCAGCAGCTTGGGGGACAGCGCAAGTTATAGCAATCAGCCCCAGCATTTT
TRBV6-6	.	.	TRBJ2-6	CASSYSSTGANVLTF	TGTGCCAGCAGTTACTCTAGCACTGGGGCCAACGTCCTGACTTTC
TRBV11-3	TRBD1	.	TRBJ2-5	CASSRDSETQYF	TGTGCCAGCAGCCGGGACAGTGAGACCCAGTACTTC
TRBV7-9	TRBD1	.	TRBJ2-1	CASSLTGAHPPDNEQFF	TGTGCCAGCAGCTTGACAGGGGCCCACCCGCCTGACAATGAGCAGTTCTTC
TRBV30	.	.	TRBJ1-2	CAWSAGYGYTF	TGTGCCTGGAGTGCCGGCTATGGCTACACCTTC
TRBV9	TRBD2	.	TRBJ2-7	CASSVDGTSGGLRYF	TGTGCCAGCAGCGTAGATGGGACTAGCGGGGGGTTGCGGTACTTC
TRBV27	.	.	TRBJ1-1	CASSFTRNTEAFF	TGTGCCAGCAGTTTCACCAGGAACACTGAAGCTTTCTTT
TRBV2	.	.	TRBJ2-7	CASSGQGITYEQYF	TGTGCCAGCAGTGGGCAGGGGATAACCTACGAGCAGTACTTC
TRBV6-5	TRBD1	.	TRBJ2-7	CASSYRGQVAYEQYF	TGTGCCAGCAGTTACCGCGGACAGGTCGCCTACGAGCAGTACTTC
TRBV9	.	.	TRBJ2-7	CASSVSNTGEQYF	TGTGCCAGCAGCGTAAGTAACACAGGGGAGCAGTACTTC
TRBV11-1	TRBD1	once	TRBJ1-1	CASSFLQGAPHTEAFF	TGTGCCAGCAGCTTTCTACAGGGGGCCCCTCACACTGAAGCTTTCTTT
TRBV12-5	.	.	TRBJ2-5	CASGLGYGGTETQYF	TGTGCTAGTGGTTTGGGCTATGGGGGGACGGAGACCCAGTACTTC
TRBV12-5	TRBD2	.	TRBJ2-7	CASEAGTRGYEQYF	TGTGCTAGTGAGGCCGGGACTAGGGGCTACGAGCAGTACTTC
TRBV4-2	.	.	TRBJ1-1	CASSQHTAEAFF	TGTGCCAGCAGCCAACACACCGCTGAAGCTTTCTTT
TRBV27	.	.	TRBJ2-7	CASSPGQLRRQYF	TGTGCCAGCAGTCCCGGACAGTTGAGAAGGCAGTACTTC
TRBV7-2	.	.	TRBJ2-1	CASSLAGVEHNEQFF	TGTGCCAGCAGCTTAGCGGGAGTTGAACACAATGAGCAGTTCTTC
TRBV19	TRBD1	.	TRBJ1-2	CASSPGTGGANGYTF	TGTGCCAGTAGTCCTGGGACAGGGGGCGCGAATGGCTACACCTTC